This T cell receptor beta chain was profiled in a study of T cells in Graves' hyperthyroidism and ophthalmopathy. Study observations and caveats: Ophthalmopathy and stable hyperthyroidism were told apart by a 13 V-J model.

It was RNA transcripts that yielded the amplified TCR beta CDR3 regions. The TCR CDR3 first-round RT-PCR relied on the HTBI primer set. TCRdb re-analysed the multiplex PCR reads in MiXCR, keeping a single row per CDR3 protein. The repertoire holds around 300,000 distinct CDR3 sequences, with about 20% as singletons. For this clonotype: Its antigen is as yet unknown.

V lost 2 bases and J 4 bases, leaving 12 bases between the germline ends. The CDR3 loop spans 15 amino acids. CDR1 and CDR2 from the germline V gene are ENHRY and SYGVKD. The authors took PBMCs from about 9.5 ml fresh peripheral blood. The TCR originated in a man younger than 45 with Graves' ophthalmopathy. The chain links TRBV10-3 to TRBJ2-1; D might be TRBD2 (6 bases). The sequenced sample was blood. The CDR3 DNA sequence: TGTGCCATCAGTGAGCGGGAGTTACATTACAATGAGCAGTTCTTC. Translating gives CAISERELHYNEQFF.